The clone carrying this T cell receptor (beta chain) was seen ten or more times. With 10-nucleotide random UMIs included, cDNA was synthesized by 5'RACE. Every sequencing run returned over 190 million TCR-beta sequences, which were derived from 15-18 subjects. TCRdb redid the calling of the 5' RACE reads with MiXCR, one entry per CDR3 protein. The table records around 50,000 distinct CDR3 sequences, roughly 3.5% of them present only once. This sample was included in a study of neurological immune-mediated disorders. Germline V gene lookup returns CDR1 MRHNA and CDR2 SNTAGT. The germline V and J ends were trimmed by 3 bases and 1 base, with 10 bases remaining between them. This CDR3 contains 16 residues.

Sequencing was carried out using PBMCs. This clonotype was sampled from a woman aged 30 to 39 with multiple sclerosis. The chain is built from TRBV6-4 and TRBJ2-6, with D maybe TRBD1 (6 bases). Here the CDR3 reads CASSDSGQSGANVLTF. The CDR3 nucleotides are TGTGCCAGCAGTGATTCCGGACAGTCTGGGGCCAACGTCCTGACTTTC.